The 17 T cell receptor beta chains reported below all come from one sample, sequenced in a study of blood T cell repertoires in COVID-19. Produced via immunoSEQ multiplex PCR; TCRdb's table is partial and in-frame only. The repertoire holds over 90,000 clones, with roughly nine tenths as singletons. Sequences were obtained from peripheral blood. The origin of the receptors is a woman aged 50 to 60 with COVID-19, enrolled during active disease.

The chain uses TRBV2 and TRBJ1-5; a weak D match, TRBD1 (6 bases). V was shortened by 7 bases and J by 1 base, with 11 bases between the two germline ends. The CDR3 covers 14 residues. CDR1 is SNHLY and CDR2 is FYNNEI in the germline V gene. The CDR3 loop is CASIPGESNQPQHF. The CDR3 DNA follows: TGTGCCAGCATTCCAGGGGAGAGCAATCAGCCCCAGCATTTT.

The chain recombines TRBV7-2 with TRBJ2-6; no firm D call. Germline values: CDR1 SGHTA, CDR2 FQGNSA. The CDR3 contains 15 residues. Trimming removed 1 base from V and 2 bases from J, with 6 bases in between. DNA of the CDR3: TGTGCCAGCAGCTTAGGAGATACTGGGGCCAACGTCCTGACTTTC. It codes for CASSLGDTGANVLTF.

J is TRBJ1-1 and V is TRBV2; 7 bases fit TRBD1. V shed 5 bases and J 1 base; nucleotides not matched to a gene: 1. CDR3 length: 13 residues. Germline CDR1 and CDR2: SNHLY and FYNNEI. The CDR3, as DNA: TGTGCCAGCAGTAGACAGGGGAACACTGAAGCTTTCTTT. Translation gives CASSRQGNTEAFF.

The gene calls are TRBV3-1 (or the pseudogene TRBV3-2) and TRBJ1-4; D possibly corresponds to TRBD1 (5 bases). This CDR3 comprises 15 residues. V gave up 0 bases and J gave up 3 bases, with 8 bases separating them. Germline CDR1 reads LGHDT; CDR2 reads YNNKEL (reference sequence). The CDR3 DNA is TGTGCCAGCAGCCAAGAAGGCAGGGCTAATGAAAAACTGTTTTTT. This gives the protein CASSQEGRANEKLFF.

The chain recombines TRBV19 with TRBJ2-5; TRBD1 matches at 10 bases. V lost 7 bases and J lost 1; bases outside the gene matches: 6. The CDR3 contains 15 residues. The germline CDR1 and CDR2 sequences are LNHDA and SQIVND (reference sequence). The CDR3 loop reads CASTRDRGSQETQYF. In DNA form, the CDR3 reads TGTGCCAGTACCCGGGACAGGGGATCCCAAGAGACCCAGTACTTC.

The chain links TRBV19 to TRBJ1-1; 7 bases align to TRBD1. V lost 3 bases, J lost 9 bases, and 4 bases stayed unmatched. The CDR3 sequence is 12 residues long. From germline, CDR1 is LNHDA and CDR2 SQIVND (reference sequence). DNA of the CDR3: TGTGCCAGTAGTATCGAGACAGGGAAAGCTTTCTTT. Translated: CASSIETGKAFF.

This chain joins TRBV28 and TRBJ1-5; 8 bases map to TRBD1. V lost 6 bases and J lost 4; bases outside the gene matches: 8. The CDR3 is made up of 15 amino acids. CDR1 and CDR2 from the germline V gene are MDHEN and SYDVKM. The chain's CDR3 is CASRLGQGGNQPQHF. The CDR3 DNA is TGTGCCAGCAGACTCGGACAGGGTGGGAATCAGCCCCAGCATTTT. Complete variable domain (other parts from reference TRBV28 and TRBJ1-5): DVKVTQSSRYLVKRTGEKVFLECVQDMDHENMFWYRQDPGLGLRLIYFSYDVKMKEKGDIPEGYSVSREKKERFSLILESASTNQTSMYLCASRLGQGGNQPQHFGDGTRLSIL.

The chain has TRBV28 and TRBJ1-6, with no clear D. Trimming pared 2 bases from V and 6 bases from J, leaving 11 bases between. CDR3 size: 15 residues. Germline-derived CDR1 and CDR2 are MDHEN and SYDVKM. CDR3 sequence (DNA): TGTGCCAGCAGTTTACCGGACGGAGGTAATTCACCCCTCCACTTT. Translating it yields CASSLPDGGNSPLHF.

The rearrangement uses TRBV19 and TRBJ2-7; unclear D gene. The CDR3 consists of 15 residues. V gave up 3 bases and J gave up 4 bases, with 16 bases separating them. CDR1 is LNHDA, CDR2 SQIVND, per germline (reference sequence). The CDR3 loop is CASSMRPSVLYEQYF. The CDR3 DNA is TGTGCCAGTAGTATGAGGCCCTCAGTACTGTACGAGCAGTACTTC.

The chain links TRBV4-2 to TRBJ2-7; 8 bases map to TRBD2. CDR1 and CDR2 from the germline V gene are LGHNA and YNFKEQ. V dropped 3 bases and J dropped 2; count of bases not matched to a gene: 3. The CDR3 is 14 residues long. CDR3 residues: CASSHTSGPYEQYF. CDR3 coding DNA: TGTGCCAGCAGCCATACTAGCGGTCCCTACGAGCAGTACTTC.

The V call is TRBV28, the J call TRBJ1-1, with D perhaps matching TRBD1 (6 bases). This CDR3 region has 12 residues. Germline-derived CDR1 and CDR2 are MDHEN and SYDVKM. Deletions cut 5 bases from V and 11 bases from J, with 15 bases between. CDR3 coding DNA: TGTGCCAGCAGTCCGGGACAAGGTGCGGCTTTCTTT. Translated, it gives CASSPGQGAAFF.

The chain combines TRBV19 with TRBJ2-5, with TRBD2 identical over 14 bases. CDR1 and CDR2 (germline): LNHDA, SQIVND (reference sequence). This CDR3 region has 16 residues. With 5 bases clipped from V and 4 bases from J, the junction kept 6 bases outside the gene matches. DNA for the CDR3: TGTGCCAGTAGTGTCGGACTAGCGGGGGGTTTAGAGACCCAGTACTTC. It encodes CASSVGLAGGLETQYF.

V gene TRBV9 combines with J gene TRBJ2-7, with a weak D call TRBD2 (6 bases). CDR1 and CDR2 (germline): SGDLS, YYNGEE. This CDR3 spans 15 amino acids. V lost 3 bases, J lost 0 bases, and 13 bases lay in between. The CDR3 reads CASSAGLLSSYEQYF. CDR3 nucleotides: TGTGCCAGCAGCGCGGGACTTTTGAGCTCCTACGAGCAGTACTTC.

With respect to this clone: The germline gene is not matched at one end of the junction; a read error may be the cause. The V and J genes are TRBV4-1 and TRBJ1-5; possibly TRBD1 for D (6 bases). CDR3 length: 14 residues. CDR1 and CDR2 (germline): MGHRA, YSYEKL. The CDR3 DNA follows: TGCGCCAGCAGTCAAGGACAGAGCAATCAGCCCCAGCATTTT. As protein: CASSQGQSNQPQHF.

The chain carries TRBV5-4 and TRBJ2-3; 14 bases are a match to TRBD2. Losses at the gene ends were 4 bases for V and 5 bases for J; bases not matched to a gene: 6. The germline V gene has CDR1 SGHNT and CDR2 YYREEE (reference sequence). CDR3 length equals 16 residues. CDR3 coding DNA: TGTGCCAGCAGCCAGACTAGCGGGGGGGCGGAAGATACGCAGTATTTT. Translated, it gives CASSQTSGGAEDTQYF.

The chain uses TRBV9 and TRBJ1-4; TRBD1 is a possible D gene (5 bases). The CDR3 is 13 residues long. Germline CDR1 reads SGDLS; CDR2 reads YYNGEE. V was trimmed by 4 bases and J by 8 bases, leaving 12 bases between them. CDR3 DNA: TGTGCCAGCAGCACAGACAGAGAGGAAAAACTGTTTTTT. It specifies CASSTDREEKLFF. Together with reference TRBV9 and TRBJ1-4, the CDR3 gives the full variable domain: DSGVTQTPKHLITATGQRVTLRCSPRSGDLSVYWYQQSLDQGLQFLIQYYNGEERAKGNILERFSAQQFPDLHSELNLSSLELGDSALYFCASSTDREEKLFFGSGTQLSVL.

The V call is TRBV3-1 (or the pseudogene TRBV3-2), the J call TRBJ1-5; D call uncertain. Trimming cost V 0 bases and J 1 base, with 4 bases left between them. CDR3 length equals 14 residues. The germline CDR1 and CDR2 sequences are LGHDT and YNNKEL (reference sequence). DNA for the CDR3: TGTGCCAGCAGCCAAGATGCGAGCAATCAGCCCCAGCATTTT. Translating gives CASSQDASNQPQHF.